The 6 T cell receptor beta chains presented below share a single source sample, sequenced in a study of cytomegalovirus exposure and HLA in healthy donors (dated by TCRdb to 2016 to 2017). The method was the immunoSEQ multiplex PCR assay. The multiplex PCR relied on a mix of 60 forward primers for TCR Vbeta segments and 13 reverse primers for TCR Jbeta segments. Imported from immuneACCESS, the table was reduced by TCRdb to in-frame sequences with V and J called. These copies leave out some clones; in studies compared against another copy, an unresolved V gene accounts for under half, and the cause of the remainder is not known. For this sample the table gives 85,000 to 100,000 clones, of which around three quarters were detected only once. The ten biggest clones cover roughly 8.8% of the sample. What was sequenced was PBMCs. These receptors all come from a human donor in good health.

The chain links TRBV5-6 to TRBJ2-3; 8 nucleotides align to TRBD2. Trimming took 4 bases from V and 1 from J; bases not matched to a gene: 11. The germline gives CDR1 SGHDT, CDR2 YYEEEE. This CDR3 contains 17 residues. The CDR3 here is CASSPILSGSGTDTQYF. The CDR3 DNA reads TGTGCCAGCAGCCCAATTTTAAGCGGGAGTGGCACAGATACGCAGTATTTT.

The chain links TRBV7-9 to TRBJ2-1; 9 bases map to TRBD2. This CDR3 is built from 15 residues. CDR1 and CDR2 from the germline V gene are SEHNR and FQNEAQ (reference sequence). Germline trimming cut 8 bases from V and 9 bases from J; bases unmatched to any gene: 14. CDR3 bases: TGTGCCAGCCCCACCCCCGGGACTAGCCGCGGTGAGCAGTTCTTC. Encoded protein: CASPTPGTSRGEQFF.

The chain couples TRBV5-1 to TRBJ2-4; TRBD2 might be the D (5 bases). This CDR3 spans 16 amino acids. Looked up from germline, CDR1 is SGHRS and CDR2 is YFSETQ. V was clipped by 0 bases and J by 8 bases, with 18 bases between them. CDR3: CASSLGSLVEGHIQYF. The CDR3 nucleotides read TGCGCCAGCAGCTTGGGATCGCTCGTTGAGGGCCACATTCAGTACTTC.

This clone was picked up one time. V is TRBV29-1 and J is TRBJ2-7; TRBD2 aligns across 13 bases. The trim removed 4 bases at V and 10 bases at J, leaving 4 bases unmatched. The CDR3 is 12 amino acids. From germline, CDR1 is SQVTM and CDR2 ANQGSEA. The CDR3 region is CSVAGTSGTQYF. The CDR3 DNA is TGCAGCGTTGCCGGGACTAGCGGGACACAGTACTTC.

V usage is TRBV5-6 and J usage is TRBJ2-5, with TRBD1 identical over 7 bases. The CDR3 has 16 amino acids. Germline loops: CDR1 SGHDT, CDR2 YYEEEE. V shed 4 bases and J 3 bases; nucleotides not matched to a gene: 12. The CDR3 is CASSPIPRGREETQYF. The DNA of the CDR3 is TGTGCCAGCAGCCCCATCCCCAGGGGGAGAGAAGAGACCCAGTACTTC.

The J gene is TRBJ2-5, the V gene TRBV29-1; D unclear. The length of the CDR3 is 13 residues. CDR1 and CDR2 (germline): SQVTM, ANQGSEA. The germline V and J ends were trimmed by 3 bases and 0 bases, with 8 bases remaining between them. The CDR3 sequence is CSVEVSHQETQYF. The CDR3, as DNA: TGCAGCGTTGAGGTCAGTCACCAAGAGACCCAGTACTTC.